The 27 T cell receptor beta chains below were found in one sample sequenced in a study of T-cell reconstitution after alpha-beta-depleted transplantation in children. Preparation of the TCRbeta library was carried out with unique molecular identifiers. TCRdb re-called the PCR reads through MiXCR, storing one row per CDR3 protein. In the table there are almost 500,000 distinct CDR3 sequences, approximately 10% of which are singletons. Source: PBMCs, taken before TCRalphabeta/CD19-depleted stem cell transplant. The receptors shown here come from a child aged 2-15 years with inherited bone marrow failure, due to receive a stem cell transplant.

This clonotype was counted only a few times. V is TRBV30 and J is TRBJ2-2; TRBD1 matches 8 bases. V shed 3 bases and J 1 base; nucleotides not matched to a gene: 4. This CDR3 spans 15 amino acids. Germline values: CDR1 GTSNPN, CDR2 SVGIG (reference sequence). The CDR3 sequence is CAWRTGTGNTGELFF. The CDR3 DNA reads as TGTGCCTGGAGAACCGGGACAGGGAACACCGGGGAGCTGTTTTTT.

This clonotype was detected ten times or more. The genes are TRBV7-2 and TRBJ2-1, with 14 bases fitting TRBD2. The CDR3 covers 16 residues. CDR1 SGHTA and CDR2 FQGNSA come from the germline V gene. V lost 5 bases and J lost 8; bases outside the gene matches: 8. Here the CDR3 DNA reads TGTGCCAGCAGCACCCACGGGACTAGCGGGGGCTATGAGCAGTTCTTC. Translating gives CASSTHGTSGGYEQFF.

This clonotype occurred a few times. The chain employs TRBV20-1 and TRBJ2-7; D gene ambiguous. Germline V CDR1 and CDR2: DFQATT, SNEGSKA (reference sequence). V dropped 3 bases and J dropped 1 base, with 10 bases sitting between them. This CDR3 region has 13 residues. The CDR3 coding sequence is TGCAGTGCTAGCCCCCAGCAATCCTACGAGCAGTACTTC. Translated, it gives CSASPQQSYEQYF.

This clonotype appeared a few times. The CDR3 loop reads CASRSPAVQHGYTF. The CDR3, as DNA: TGTGCCAGCAGATCCCCGGCAGTGCAGCATGGCTACACCTTC. V and J are TRBV6-1 and TRBJ1-2; D not certain. Germline values: CDR1 MNHNS, CDR2 SASEGT. V shed 6 bases and J shed 6 bases, with 17 bases lying between them. This CDR3 comprises 14 residues.

The chain has TRBV6-2 or TRBV6-3 and TRBJ1-4; the match to TRBD1 covers 8 bases. Germline CDR1 is MNHEY and CDR2 is SVGEGT. The CDR3 sequence is 18 residues long. V dropped 2 bases and J dropped 5; count of bases not matched to a gene: 13. CDR3 bases: TGTGCCAGCAGTTACCAAAACGACCGGGACAGGCGAAATGAAAAACTGTTTTTT. It encodes CASSYQNDRDRRNEKLFF.

The sample holds many counts of this clonotype. The chain links TRBV12-3 or TRBV12-4 to TRBJ2-2, with TRBD2 matching over 12 bases. The CDR3 runs 16 residues. The V and J ends lost 10 bases and 5 bases, in that order; junction bases with no gene match: 11. This CDR3 reads CATATLAGGGTGELFF. The CDR3 DNA follows: TGTGCCACCGCAACGCTAGCGGGAGGGGGGACCGGGGAGCTGTTTTTT.

This clonotype was picked up many times. The rearrangement joins TRBV29-1 to TRBJ2-3, with 12 bases fitting TRBD2. CDR1 and CDR2 (germline): SQVTM, ANQGSEA. The ends lost 7 bases at V and 4 bases at J; junction bases unmatched: 6. The CDR3 totals 14 residues. This CDR3 reads CSASLAGGSDTQYF. The CDR3 region has the DNA TGCAGCGCCTCACTAGCGGGAGGTTCAGATACGCAGTATTTT.

There are many counts of this clonotype. The chain carries TRBV6-1 and TRBJ1-3, with no clear D. The CDR3 loop spans 14 amino acids. Trimming shortened V by 4 bases and J by 4 bases, and 11 bases separated the two germline ends. Germline V gives CDR1 MNHNS, CDR2 SASEGT. CDR3 in amino acids: CASSGIRSGNTIYF. CDR3 nucleotide sequence: TGTGCCAGCAGTGGAATACGTTCCGGAAACACCATATATTTT.

Concerning this clonotype itself: This could be a read error, since a much larger clone is one nucleotide away. The CDR3 sequence: CASSAKGAYEQYF. CDR3 nucleotide sequence: TGCGCCAGCAGCGCGAAAGGAGCCTACGAGCAGTACTTC. The J gene is TRBJ2-7, the V gene TRBV5-1, with unresolved D. The germline V gene has CDR1 SGHRS and CDR2 YFSETQ. Trimming removed 4 bases at V and 2 bases at J, with 10 bases between. The CDR3 covers 13 residues.

The sample holds many counts of this clonotype. The genes are TRBV20-1 and TRBJ2-5, with D possibly TRBD2 on 6 matching bases. V was trimmed by 6 bases and J by 5 bases, leaving 13 bases between them. Germline assignment: CDR1 DFQATT and CDR2 SNEGSKA (reference sequence). The CDR3 covers 12 residues. The DNA of the CDR3 is TGCAGTGCCCTGGGACTCAGCGAGACCCAGTACTTC. Protein sequence: CSALGLSETQYF.

The table lists this clonotype with a few counts. The V call is TRBV12-3 or TRBV12-4, the J call TRBJ2-5, with no clear D. There are 12 residues in the CDR3. V gave up 9 bases and J gave up 8 bases, with 16 bases separating them. The CDR3 here is CARKRQPQTQYF. The CDR3 bases are TGTGCCAGGAAACGGCAGCCCCAAACCCAGTACTTC.

The sample holds one count of this clonotype. A clone one base away is much larger, so this may be a read error. The chain combines TRBV6-1 with TRBJ2-2; the D gene is possibly TRBD2 (6 bases). The CDR3 length is 13 residues. The V gene's germline CDR1 is MNHNS and CDR2 SASEGT. The CDR3 is CAGSHRGSGELFF. The CDR3 coding sequence is TGTGCCGGCAGCCACCGGGGGTCCGGGGAGCTGTTTTTT.

The chain has TRBV9 and TRBJ1-1; D unresolved. The V end lost 4 bases, the J end lost 3 bases, and 13 bases lay between the germline ends. The germline V gene encodes CDR1 SGDLS and CDR2 YYNGEE. CDR3 length equals 14 residues. The CDR3 nucleotides read TGTGCCAGCAGCAAAGTCGACACCTACACTGAAGCTTTCTTT. It yields the protein CASSKVDTYTEAFF.

Notes on this clonotype: A read error may be the cause here, since a much bigger clone is one base away. The chain links TRBV20-1 to TRBJ2-1; D perhaps matches TRBD2 (6 bases). The CDR3 loop spans 15 amino acids. Germline V lookup: CDR1 DFQATT, CDR2 SNEGSKA (reference sequence). Trimming cost V 6 bases and J 5 bases, with 20 bases left between them. The CDR3 sequence: CSAPSKSGVHNEQFF. The CDR3 DNA follows: TGCAGTGCCCCCTCTAAGTCGGGAGTCCACAATGAGCAGTTCTTC.

This clonotype was counted only a few times. V is TRBV7-7 and J is TRBJ2-1, with 9 positions matching TRBD2. V shed 11 bases, J shed 9 bases, and the junction held 14 bases outside the gene matches. This CDR3 is 14 amino acids long. The germline V gene encodes CDR1 SSHAT and CDR2 FNYEAQ (reference sequence). This CDR3 is CASGPGLATSEQFF. The CDR3 nucleotides read TGTGCCTCCGGGCCGGGACTAGCCACAAGTGAGCAGTTCTTC.

This clonotype was counted a few times. The chain carries TRBV20-1 and TRBJ1-6, with 9 bases lining up with TRBD1. V gave up 6 bases and J gave up 8 bases; unmatched junction bases: 8. Germline CDR1 DFQATT, CDR2 SNEGSKA (reference sequence). The CDR3 runs 14 residues. In DNA form, the CDR3 reads TGCAGTGCGGAAGACAGGGGGTCTGATTCACCCCTCCACTTT. It specifies CSAEDRGSDSPLHF.

This clonotype was recorded once. It may be a read error: a sequence one base away is much more abundant. J is TRBJ2-7 and V is TRBV14; D is unresolved. The CDR3 is made up of 13 amino acids. Per germline, CDR1 SGHDN and CDR2 FVKESK. Trimming shortened V by 3 bases and J by 2 bases, and 8 bases separated the two germline ends. The CDR3 reads CASSHTTPYEQYF. For the CDR3, the DNA is TGTGCCAGCAGCCACACGACTCCCTACGAGCAGTACTTC. Looking up the rest from reference TRBV14 and TRBJ2-7 gives the full variable domain: EAGVTQFPSHSVIEKGQTVTLRCDPISGHDNLYWYRRVMGKEIKFLLHFVKESKQDESGMPNNRFLAERTGGTYSTLKVQPAELEDSGVYFCASSHTTPYEQYFGPGTRLTVT.

This clonotype was picked up many times. The chain combines TRBV6-2 or TRBV6-3 with TRBJ1-6; 7 bases align to TRBD1. This CDR3 has 16 residues. V lost 6 bases to trimming and J lost 3 bases; unmatched junction nucleotides: 8. Germline V gene sequence: CDR1 MNHEY, CDR2 SVGEGT. DNA for the CDR3: TGTGCCAGCAGCTTACTCCGGGACAGCTATAATTCACCCCTCCACTTT. This sequence encodes CASSLLRDSYNSPLHF.

There are many counts of this clonotype. This sequence joins TRBV25-1 and TRBJ1-1, with TRBD1 as a possible D gene (5 bases). In germline, CDR1 is MGHDK, CDR2 SYGVNS. V was cut by 6 bases and J by 1 base, with 12 bases left in between. The CDR3 runs to 14 residues. The CDR3 DNA sequence: TGTGCCAGCAGCCCGGGACCCGCGAACACTGAAGCTTTCTTT. Translation gives CASSPGPANTEAFF. Full variable domain (rest looked up from reference TRBV25-1 and TRBJ1-1): EADIYQTPRYLVIGTGKKITLECSQTMGHDKMYWYQQDPGMELHLIHYSYGVNSTEKGDLSSESTVSRIRTEHFPLTLESARPSHTSQYLCASSPGPANTEAFFGQGTRLTVV.

The J gene is TRBJ1-4, the V gene TRBV7-8; D is perhaps TRBD1 (5 bases). In germline, CDR1 is SGHVS, CDR2 FQNEAQ. V was pared by 5 bases and J by 4 bases, with 14 bases between. The CDR3 runs to 15 residues. CDR3 sequence: CASSERQGFNEKLFF. DNA for the CDR3: TGTGCCAGCAGCGAACGGCAGGGCTTTAATGAAAAACTGTTTTTT.

This clonotype was observed at least ten times. The CDR3 sequence is CASSPRDFSYEQYF. DNA for the CDR3: TGCGCCAGCAGCCCCCGGGACTTTTCCTACGAGCAGTACTTC. V usage is TRBV4-1 and J usage is TRBJ2-7; possible D gene TRBD2, 6 bases. The V gene lost 4 bases and the J gene lost 1 base, with 11 bases spanning the gap. From germline, CDR1 is MGHRA and CDR2 YSYEKL. The CDR3 totals 14 residues.

This clonotype was picked up many times. The chain links TRBV4-3 to TRBJ2-3; TRBD2 aligns across 9 bases. The V and J ends lost 0 bases and 0 bases, in that order; junction bases with no gene match: 4. CDR1 is LGHNA and CDR2 is YSLEER in the germline V gene. The CDR3 covers 17 residues. The CDR3 is CASSQELAGTSTDTQYF. The DNA of the CDR3 is TGCGCCAGCAGCCAAGAGCTAGCGGGGACGAGCACAGATACGCAGTATTTT.

At least ten counts were recorded for this clonotype. The chain carries TRBV4-3 and TRBJ2-5; 11 positions agree with TRBD2. The CDR3 consists of 15 residues. V was pared by 4 bases and J by 5 bases, with 6 bases of the junction left unmatched. Germline-derived CDR1 and CDR2 are LGHNA and YSLEER. The CDR3 nucleotides are TGCGCCAGCAGCCTAGCGGGAGGGACTTTTGAGACCCAGTACTTC. This sequence encodes CASSLAGGTFETQYF.

The chain recombines TRBV20-1 with TRBJ1-2; D unclear. Germline-derived CDR1 and CDR2 are DFQATT and SNEGSKA (reference sequence). The ends were cut back, 1 base at V and 6 bases at J, with 6 bases in the middle. This CDR3 spans 11 amino acids. As DNA, the CDR3 is TGCAGTGCTAGAGCCATAGATGGCTACACCTTC. Translated, it gives CSARAIDGYTF.

This clonotype was detected only a few times. The J gene is TRBJ2-6, the V gene TRBV27; possible D gene TRBD1, 6 bases. V was shortened by 5 bases and J by 4 bases, with 18 bases between the two germline ends. This CDR3 contains 17 residues. Germline loops: CDR1 MNHEY, CDR2 SMNVEV (reference sequence). The CDR3 loop is CASSPLQGQGGANVLTF. The CDR3 DNA follows: TGTGCCAGCAGTCCTCTACAGGGTCAGGGCGGGGCCAACGTCCTGACTTTC.

Of note for this clonotype: This may arise from a read error, as a much more abundant clone is one base away. The gene calls are TRBV20-1 and TRBJ2-7, with D possibly being TRBD2 (6 bases). CDR1 DFQATT and CDR2 SNEGSKA come from the germline V gene (reference sequence). The CDR3 sequence is 14 residues long. CDR3 coding DNA: TGCAGTGCTACTAGCGCCGTGAGCTCCTACGAGCTGTACTTC. Protein product: CSATSAVSSYELYF.

Note on this clonotype: The junction departs from the called germline gene at one end, perhaps through a read error. This CDR3 is CASSYWTAWGQAQHF. As DNA, the CDR3 is TGTGCCAGCAGTTACTGGACAGCATGGGGTCAGGCCCAGCATTTT. The gene calls are TRBV6-5 and TRBJ1-5; TRBD1 is a possible D gene (6 bases). Germline CDR1 reads MNHEY; CDR2 reads SVGAGI. The CDR3 covers 15 residues.